One T cell receptor beta chain is described in this entry. This sample is drawn from a study of blood T cell repertoires in COVID-19. About the research overall: Samples taken during acute and convalescent COVID-19 were collected in the United States, Italy and Spain. Sample material is recorded as cDNA or gDNA derived from T cells, B-cell-depleted T cells, or PBMCs.

V shed 3 bases, J shed 2 bases, and the junction held 4 bases outside the gene matches. The CDR3 extends over 15 amino acids. The V gene's germline CDR1 is MGHDK and CDR2 SYGVNS. Authors' analysis steps: From reference gene primer amplification, estimates of nucleated cell counts were derived. Measured with immunoSEQ multiplex PCR; TCRdb has only the in-frame clones, and not every one. From that table come the V and J calls and clone size; the DNA was used to work out D and trimming. Of about 230,000 clones listed, 83% are singletons. Sequenced material: peripheral blood. This receptor was taken from a woman between 25 and 40 years old with COVID-19, enrolled during active disease. The rearrangement joins TRBV25-1 to TRBJ2-3; TRBD1 agrees at 8 bases. The CDR3: CASSDWTGYTDTQYF. The CDR3 nucleotides read TGTGCCAGCAGTGATTGGACAGGGTACACAGATACGCAGTATTTT.